Each of the 18 T cell receptor beta chains below was sequenced from the same sample in a study of T cell changes during pregnancy in multiple sclerosis. The assay was immunoSEQ multiplex PCR, and TCRdb's table has in-frame clones only and misses some. Counted here are roughly 100,000 clones, 91% occurring once; the ten biggest clones make up about 1.6%. The input for sequencing was peripheral blood, taken before pregnancy. All receptors derive from a female donor with multiple sclerosis, enrolled in a pregnancy study.

This chain uses TRBV28 with TRBJ2-3; TRBD2 agrees at 13 bases. V lost 2 bases and J lost 2; bases outside the gene matches: 4. This CDR3 is 17 amino acids long. Looked up from germline, CDR1 is MDHEN and CDR2 is SYDVKM. This CDR3 is CASSLVGLAGITDTQYF. The CDR3 bases are TGTGCCAGCAGTTTAGTGGGACTAGCGGGAATCACAGATACGCAGTATTTT.

This chain joins TRBV5-1 and TRBJ2-3; D perhaps matches TRBD2 (5 bases). The V end was cut by 1 base, the J end by 0 bases, with 9 bases between. CDR3 length: 15 residues. Per germline, CDR1 SGHRS and CDR2 YFSETQ. As DNA, the CDR3 is TGCGCCAGCAGCTTGCGGGGTGTGAGCACAGATACGCAGTATTTT. It translates to CASSLRGVSTDTQYF.

This chain joins TRBV19 and TRBJ2-6; TRBD1 might be the D (6 bases). CDR1 LNHDA and CDR2 SQIVND come from the germline V gene (reference sequence). The V and J ends lost 0 bases and 0 bases respectively, with 18 bases between them. The CDR3 is 20 amino acids. The CDR3 sequence: CASSIDRSGTRGSGANVLTF. Here the CDR3 DNA reads TGTGCCAGTAGTATAGATCGATCCGGGACACGAGGCTCTGGGGCCAACGTCCTGACTTTC.

V usage is TRBV4-1 and J usage is TRBJ2-6; no definite D call. V was clipped by 5 bases and J by 0 bases, with 11 bases between them. Germline CDR1 reads MGHRA; CDR2 reads YSYEKL. There are 16 residues in the CDR3. The CDR3 loop reads CASSLQLSSGANVLTF. The CDR3 nucleotides read TGCGCCAGCAGCTTACAGCTGAGCTCTGGGGCCAACGTCCTGACTTTC.

The V call is TRBV27, the J call TRBJ2-3; TRBD1 agrees at 8 bases. The CDR3 contains 15 residues. Germline V gene data show CDR1 as MNHEY and CDR2 as SMNVEV (reference sequence). V was clipped by 2 bases and J by 1 base; unmatched bases: 2. As DNA, the CDR3 is TGTGCCAGCAGTTTACAGGGGGCGCGCACAGATACGCAGTATTTT. This sequence encodes CASSLQGARTDTQYF.

The chain combines TRBV16 with TRBJ2-5; no firm D call. The tail of the sequence fits TRBJ2-7 better, so the J call may be wrong. Germline V gene lookup returns CDR1 KGHSY and CDR2 FQNENV. CDR3 size: 11 residues. The CDR3 DNA reads as TGTGCCAGCAGCCCACACTACGAGCAGTACTTC. Its protein product is CASSPHYEQYF.

This clone came up a few times. This chain connects TRBV2 to TRBJ1-3; TRBD1 might be the D (6 bases). The CDR3 extends over 13 amino acids. Deletions cut 6 bases from V and 7 bases from J, with 13 bases between. The germline CDR1 and CDR2 sequences are SNHLY and FYNNEI. The CDR3 is CASSPDSRNTIYF. The CDR3 DNA follows: TGTGCCAGCAGCCCGGACAGTAGGAACACCATATATTTT.

The chain carries TRBV14 and TRBJ2-2, with TRBD1 matching over 8 bases. V dropped 0 bases and J dropped 6; count of bases not matched to a gene: 3. The CDR3 sequence is 15 residues long. Germline V lookup: CDR1 SGHDN, CDR2 FVKESK. The DNA of the CDR3 is TGTGCCAGCAGCCAAGATAGGACAGGGCCCGGGGAGCTGTTTTTT. Translating it yields CASSQDRTGPGELFF.

The chain carries TRBV15 and TRBJ2-4, with D maybe TRBD2 (5 bases). Germline CDR1 LNHNV, CDR2 YYDKDF (reference sequence). V was trimmed by 0 bases and J by 6 bases, leaving 9 bases between them. CDR3 length: 14 residues. The CDR3 spells CATSREGRGNIQYF. CDR3 nucleotides: TGTGCCACCAGCAGAGAGGGCCGGGGAAACATTCAGTACTTC.

The J gene is TRBJ2-7, the V gene TRBV4-1, with D possibly TRBD2 on 6 matching bases. CDR3 length: 18 amino acids. Germline values: CDR1 MGHRA, CDR2 YSYEKL. Trimming removed 4 bases from V and 0 bases from J, with 22 bases in between. CDR3 sequence: CASSLARASPTSSYEQYF. CDR3 in DNA: TGCGCCAGCAGCCTCGCTAGGGCCAGTCCGACTAGCTCCTACGAGCAGTACTTC.

The chain couples TRBV5-5 to TRBJ1-1, with TRBD1 identical over 9 bases. V lost 4 bases, J lost 3 bases, and 4 bases stayed unmatched. The CDR3 extends over 14 amino acids. CDR1 is SGHKS and CDR2 is YYEKEE in the germline V gene (reference sequence). CDR3 nucleotide sequence: TGTGCCAGCAGCCCCGGACAGGGGTACACTGAAGCTTTCTTT. This translates into CASSPGQGYTEAFF.

The rearrangement uses TRBV29-1 and TRBJ1-1; D unclear. Per germline, CDR1 SQVTM and CDR2 ANQGSEA. The CDR3 is 14 amino acids. Between the trimmed V and J ends, which lost 7 bases and 1 base, there was a span of 16 bases. In nucleotides, the CDR3 is TGCAGCGGGCTAGACTCCGGCGGGAACACTGAAGCTTTCTTT. It encodes CSGLDSGGNTEAFF.

A single count supports this clone. V and J are TRBV6-5 and TRBJ2-3; possibly TRBD1 for D (6 bases). Germline CDR1 reads MNHEY; CDR2 reads SVGAGI. V was trimmed by 5 bases and J by 3 bases, leaving 12 bases between them. The CDR3 contains 14 residues. CDR3 sequence: CASSHRVGTDTQYF. As DNA, the CDR3 is TGTGCCAGCAGTCACAGGGTTGGGACAGATACGCAGTATTTT.

This chain links TRBV11-3 with TRBJ2-4, with 8 bases identical to TRBD2. Per germline, CDR1 SGHNT and CDR2 YENEEA. With V trimmed by 0 bases and J by 7 bases, 8 bases remained unmatched. CDR3 length: 16 residues. The CDR3 nucleotides read TGTGCCAGCAGCTTAGATCGGAGCGGGGGCTTGAACATTCAGTACTTC. This codes for CASSLDRSGGLNIQYF. The whole variable domain, filled in from reference TRBV11-3 and TRBJ2-4, reads EAGVVQSPRYKIIEKKQPVAFWCNPISGHNTLYWYLQNLGQGPELLIRYENEEAVDDSQLPKDRFSAERLKGVDSTLKIQPAELGDSAVYLCASSLDRSGGLNIQYFGAGTRLSVL.

The gene calls are TRBV27 and TRBJ2-6; D is unresolved. Germline values: CDR1 MNHEY, CDR2 SMNVEV (reference sequence). V was cut by 3 bases and J by 0 bases, with 6 bases left in between. The CDR3 covers 15 residues. DNA for the CDR3: TGTGCCAGCAGTTTCCACACCTCTGGGGCCAACGTCCTGACTTTC. This gives the protein CASSFHTSGANVLTF.

CDR3 amino acids: CASSQTGGPFPEQYF. CDR3 nucleotides: TGTGCCAGCAGTCAAACAGGGGGCCCTTTCCCCGAGCAGTACTTC. The V and J genes are TRBV6-1 and TRBJ2-7, with TRBD1 matching over 9 bases. The ends lost 5 bases at V and 6 bases at J; junction bases unmatched: 11. The CDR3 sequence is 15 residues long. Germline V gene lookup returns CDR1 MNHNS and CDR2 SASEGT.

This chain links TRBV30 with TRBJ2-3, with D unresolved. V was cut by 4 bases and J by 0 bases, with 5 bases left in between. The CDR3 extends over 12 amino acids. The germline CDR1 and CDR2 sequences are GTSNPN and SVGIG (reference sequence). Here the CDR3 reads CAWTPSTDTQYF. The CDR3 bases are TGTGCCTGGACTCCTAGCACAGATACGCAGTATTTT.

This chain links TRBV7-3 with TRBJ2-1; the D gene is possibly TRBD2 (7 bases). Between the trimmed V and J ends, which lost 6 bases and 1 base, there was a span of 16 bases. The CDR3 consists of 16 residues. CDR1 SGHTA and CDR2 FQGTGA come from the germline V gene. The CDR3 region is CASSSRGGVSYNEQFF. The CDR3 DNA is TGTGCCAGCAGTAGCCGAGGGGGGGTTTCCTACAATGAGCAGTTCTTC.